This T cell receptor (beta chain) was captured in a study of cytotoxic CD8 clonotypes in ibrutinib-treated CLL. Study in general: Response samples were taken after a median about twelve months of treatment, range 6 to 36.

Produced via immunoSEQ multiplex PCR; TCRdb's table is partial and in-frame only. The sample holds some 63,000 clones, about nine tenths seen once. Approximately 2.2 micrograms of genomic DNA came from cryopreserved PBMCs for TCR beta libraries. Whole-study findings and limits: A rise in clonality was seen at ibrutinib response, and a fall back toward baseline was seen at progression. Against age-matched healthy donors, baseline clonality ran higher and tracked circulating CD8+ T-cell counts.

This CDR3 spans 13 amino acids. CDR1 is SGHRS, CDR2 YFSETQ, per germline. V was shortened by 0 bases and J by 7 bases, with 10 bases between the two germline ends. This clone has just one count. Its antigen is still unknown. The sample in question was PBMCs, obtained after 12 months of ibrutinib treatment. This TCR was sampled from a human donor with chronic lymphocytic leukemia. This chain uses TRBV5-1 with TRBJ1-2; a weak D match, TRBD1 (5 bases). This CDR3 reads CASSLVQDRGYTF. The CDR3 DNA reads as TGCGCCAGCAGCTTGGTACAGGATCGTGGCTACACCTTC.